The clone carrying this T cell receptor beta chain was observed a handful of times. The CDR3 covers 16 residues. V was trimmed by 6 bases and J by 0 bases, leaving 15 bases between them. Germline V gives CDR1 LNHDA, CDR2 SQIVND (reference sequence). The data were taken from a study of human T cells and chemical hapten exposure. One entry per CDR3 protein, called by TCRdb with MiXCR from the RACE reads. The sample carries fewer than 500,000 distinct CDR3 sequences, approximately 4.4% recorded once. Sample time point: patch test 1, 2 weeks after DPC sensitization. The treatment here: therapeutic diphenylcyclopropenone sensitization with weekly scalp DPC. Unfractionated whole blood was the source of the extracted total RNA.

The receptor was derived from a woman aged 50 to 60 with alopecia areata. Some clones in this sample may be carry-over from other donors' samples. The sequenced sample was whole blood, obtained in connection with sensitization to the hapten diphenylcyclopropenone (DPC). The chain has TRBV19 and TRBJ1-5; no firm D call. This CDR3 reads CASSSTPWPSNQPQHF. The CDR3 nucleotides read TGTGCCAGTAGCTCTACCCCTTGGCCTAGCAATCAGCCCCAGCATTTT.